Described below is a single T cell receptor (beta chain) sequence and its context. Its antigen is undetermined. TCRdb recomputed calls from the 5' RACE reads with MiXCR, one row per CDR3 protein. The sample lists 700,000 or so distinct CDR3 sequences, over 8.5% occurring once. Looked up from germline, CDR1 is SGHRS and CDR2 is YFSETQ. V was pared by 3 bases and J by 0 bases, with 4 bases of the junction left unmatched. This CDR3 has 16 amino acids. The entry originates in a study of identical twins. Study-level points and caveats: Fewer insertions were carried by abundant cord blood beta clonotypes, but none was seen in memory repertoires. Beta out-of-frame sequences showed weaker excess twin sharing.

The same sample was also used in a study of yellow fever vaccine responses in identical twins.

This sequence was found in a woman under 30 in good health. Material: PBMCs. The chain links TRBV5-1 to TRBJ2-4; 9 bases line up with TRBD2. In nucleotides, the CDR3 is TGCGCCAGCAGCTCCAGCGGGGGGCTAGCCAAAAACATTCAGTACTTC. Its protein product is CASSSSGGLAKNIQYF.